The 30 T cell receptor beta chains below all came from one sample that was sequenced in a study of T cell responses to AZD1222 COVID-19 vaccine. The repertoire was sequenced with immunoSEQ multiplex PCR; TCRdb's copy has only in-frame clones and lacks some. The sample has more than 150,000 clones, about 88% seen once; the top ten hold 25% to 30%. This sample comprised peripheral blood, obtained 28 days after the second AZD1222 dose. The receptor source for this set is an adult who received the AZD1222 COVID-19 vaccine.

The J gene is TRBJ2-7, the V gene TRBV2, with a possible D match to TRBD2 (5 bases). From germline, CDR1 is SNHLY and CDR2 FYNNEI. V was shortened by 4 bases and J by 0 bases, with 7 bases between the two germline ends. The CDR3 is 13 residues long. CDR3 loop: CASSVGISYEQYF. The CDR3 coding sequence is TGTGCCAGCAGTGTCGGGATCTCCTACGAGCAGTACTTC.

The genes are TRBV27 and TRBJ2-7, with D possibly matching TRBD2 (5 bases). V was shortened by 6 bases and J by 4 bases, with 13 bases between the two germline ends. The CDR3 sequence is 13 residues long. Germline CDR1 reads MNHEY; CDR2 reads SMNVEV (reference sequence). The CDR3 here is CASRFRGQYEQYF. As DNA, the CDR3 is TGTGCCAGCAGGTTTAGAGGGCAATACGAGCAGTACTTC.

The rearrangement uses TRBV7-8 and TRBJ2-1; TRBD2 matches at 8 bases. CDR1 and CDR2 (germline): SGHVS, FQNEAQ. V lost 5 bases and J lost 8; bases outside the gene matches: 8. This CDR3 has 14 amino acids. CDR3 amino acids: CASSQWAGGHEQFF. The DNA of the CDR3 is TGTGCCAGCAGCCAGTGGGCGGGAGGCCATGAGCAGTTCTTC.

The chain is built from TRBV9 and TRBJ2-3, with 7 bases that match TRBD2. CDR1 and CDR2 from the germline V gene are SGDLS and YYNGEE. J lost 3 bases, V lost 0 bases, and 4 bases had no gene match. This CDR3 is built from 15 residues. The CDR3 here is CASSVVVGGTDTQYF. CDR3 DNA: TGTGCCAGCAGCGTAGTGGTGGGAGGGACAGATACGCAGTATTTT.

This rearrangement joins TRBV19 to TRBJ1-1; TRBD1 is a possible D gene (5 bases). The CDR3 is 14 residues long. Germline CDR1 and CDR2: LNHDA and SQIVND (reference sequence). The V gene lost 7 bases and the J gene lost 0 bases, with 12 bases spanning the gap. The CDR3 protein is CASTRQTMNTEAFF. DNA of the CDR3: TGTGCCAGTACCAGACAGACGATGAACACTGAAGCTTTCTTT.

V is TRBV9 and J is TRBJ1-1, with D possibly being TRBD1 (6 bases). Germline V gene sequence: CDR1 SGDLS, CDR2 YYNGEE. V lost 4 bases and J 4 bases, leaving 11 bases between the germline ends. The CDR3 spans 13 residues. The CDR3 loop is CASSPGRGTEAFF. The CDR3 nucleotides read TGTGCCAGCAGCCCAGGCAGGGGCACTGAAGCTTTCTTT.

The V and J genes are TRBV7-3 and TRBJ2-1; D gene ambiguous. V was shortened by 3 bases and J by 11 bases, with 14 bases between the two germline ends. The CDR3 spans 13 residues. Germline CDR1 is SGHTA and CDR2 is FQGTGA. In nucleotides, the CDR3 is TGTGCCAGCAGCTTCGAAAATGAGGCTAAGCAGTTCTTC. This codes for CASSFENEAKQFF.

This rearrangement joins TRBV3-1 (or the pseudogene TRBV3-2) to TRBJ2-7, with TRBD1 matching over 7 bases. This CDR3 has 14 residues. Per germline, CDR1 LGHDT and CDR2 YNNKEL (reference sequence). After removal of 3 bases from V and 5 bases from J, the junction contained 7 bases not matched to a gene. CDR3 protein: CASSQGTAGNEQYF. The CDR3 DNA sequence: TGTGCCAGCAGCCAGGGGACAGCCGGGAACGAGCAGTACTTC.

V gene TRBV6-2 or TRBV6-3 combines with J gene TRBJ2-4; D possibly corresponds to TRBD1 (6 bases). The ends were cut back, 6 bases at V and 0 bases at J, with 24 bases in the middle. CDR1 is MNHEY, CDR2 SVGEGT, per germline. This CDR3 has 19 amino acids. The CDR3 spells CASSHPGTPRRLAKNIQYF. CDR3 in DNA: TGTGCCAGCAGCCATCCCGGGACACCCAGGAGACTAGCCAAAAACATTCAGTACTTC.

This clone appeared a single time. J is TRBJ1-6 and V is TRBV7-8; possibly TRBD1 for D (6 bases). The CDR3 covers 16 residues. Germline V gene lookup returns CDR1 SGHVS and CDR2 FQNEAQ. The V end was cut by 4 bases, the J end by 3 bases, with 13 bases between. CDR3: CASSSPDRLYNSPLHF. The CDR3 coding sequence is TGTGCCAGCAGCTCCCCGGACAGACTCTATAATTCACCCCTCCACTTT.

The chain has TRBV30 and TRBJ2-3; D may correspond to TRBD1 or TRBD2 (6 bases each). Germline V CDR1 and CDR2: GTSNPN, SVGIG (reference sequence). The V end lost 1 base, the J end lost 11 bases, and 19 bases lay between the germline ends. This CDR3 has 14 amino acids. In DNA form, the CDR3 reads TGTGCCTGGAGTGGGGGGGCGCTATCAAAGGTGCAGTATTTT. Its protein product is CAWSGGALSKVQYF.

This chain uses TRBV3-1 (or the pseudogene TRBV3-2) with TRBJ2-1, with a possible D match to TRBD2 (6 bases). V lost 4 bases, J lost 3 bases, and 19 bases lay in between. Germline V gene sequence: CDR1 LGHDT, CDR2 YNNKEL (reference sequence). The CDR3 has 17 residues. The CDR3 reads CASSPAFRGTCYNEQFF. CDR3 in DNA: TGTGCCAGCAGCCCCGCCTTTCGCGGGACGTGCTACAATGAGCAGTTCTTC.

The CDR3 region has the DNA TGCACCAGCAGCCTCAAGGCCCCCGAGCAGTACTTC. It is translated as CTSSLKAPEQYF. The chain is built from TRBV1 and TRBJ2-7. TRBV1 counts as a pseudogene. CDR3 size: 12 residues.

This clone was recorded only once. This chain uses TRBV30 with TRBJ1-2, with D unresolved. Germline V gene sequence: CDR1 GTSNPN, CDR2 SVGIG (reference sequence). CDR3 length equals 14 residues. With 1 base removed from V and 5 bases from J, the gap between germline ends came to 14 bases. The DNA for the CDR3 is TGTGCCTGGAGTGGTCTGGGAGCGATATATGGCTACACCTTC. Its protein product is CAWSGLGAIYGYTF.

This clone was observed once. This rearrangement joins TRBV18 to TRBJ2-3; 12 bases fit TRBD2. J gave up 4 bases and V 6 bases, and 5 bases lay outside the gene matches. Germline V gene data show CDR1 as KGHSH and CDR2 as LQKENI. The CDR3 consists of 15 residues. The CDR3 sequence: CASSPTSGRADTQYF. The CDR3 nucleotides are TGTGCCAGCTCTCCGACTAGCGGGAGAGCAGATACGCAGTATTTT.

The CDR3 spells CSVVYLGNEQFF. The CDR3 DNA follows: TGCAGCGTTGTGTACTTAGGGAATGAGCAGTTCTTC. The gene calls are TRBV29-1 and TRBJ2-1; no clear D gene. V lost 4 bases and J 7 bases, leaving 11 bases between the germline ends. CDR3 length equals 12 residues. Germline V CDR1 and CDR2: SQVTM, ANQGSEA.

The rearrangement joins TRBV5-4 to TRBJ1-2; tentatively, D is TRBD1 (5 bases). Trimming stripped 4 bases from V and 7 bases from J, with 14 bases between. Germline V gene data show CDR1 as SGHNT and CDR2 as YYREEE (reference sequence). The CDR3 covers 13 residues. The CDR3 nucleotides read TGTGCCAGCAGCAGGGAGCAGGGATTTGGCTACACCTTC. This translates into CASSREQGFGYTF.

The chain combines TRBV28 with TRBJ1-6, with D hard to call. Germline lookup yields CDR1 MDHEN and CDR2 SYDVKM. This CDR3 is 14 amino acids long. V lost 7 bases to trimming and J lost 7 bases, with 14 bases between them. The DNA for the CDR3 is TGTGCCAGCACTCAGAGGAGTGCCAATTCACCCCTCCACTTT. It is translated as CASTQRSANSPLHF. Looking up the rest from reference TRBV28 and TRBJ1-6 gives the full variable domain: DVKVTQSSRYLVKRTGEKVFLECVQDMDHENMFWYRQDPGLGLRLIYFSYDVKMKEKGDIPEGYSVSREKKERFSLILESASTNQTSMYLCASTQRSANSPLHFGNGTRLTVT.

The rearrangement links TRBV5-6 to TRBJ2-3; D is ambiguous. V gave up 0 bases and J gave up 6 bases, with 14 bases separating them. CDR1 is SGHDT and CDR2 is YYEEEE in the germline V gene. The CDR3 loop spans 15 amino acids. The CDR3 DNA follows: TGTGCCAGCAGCTTGGTTCCGGGTCTAGGGGATACGCAGTATTTT. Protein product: CASSLVPGLGDTQYF. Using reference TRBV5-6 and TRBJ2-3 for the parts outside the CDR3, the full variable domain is DAGVTQSPTHLIKTRGQQVTLRCSPKSGHDTVSWYQQALGQGPQFIFQYYEEEERQRGNFPDRFSGHQFPNYSSELNVNALLLGDSALYLCASSLVPGLGDTQYFGPGTRLTVL.

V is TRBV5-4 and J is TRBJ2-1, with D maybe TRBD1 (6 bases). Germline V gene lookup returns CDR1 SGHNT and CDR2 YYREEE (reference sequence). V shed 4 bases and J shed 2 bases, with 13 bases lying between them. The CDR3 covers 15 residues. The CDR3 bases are TGTGCCAGCAGCCCCCGGGACACTCCCTACAATGAGCAGTTCTTC. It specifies CASSPRDTPYNEQFF.

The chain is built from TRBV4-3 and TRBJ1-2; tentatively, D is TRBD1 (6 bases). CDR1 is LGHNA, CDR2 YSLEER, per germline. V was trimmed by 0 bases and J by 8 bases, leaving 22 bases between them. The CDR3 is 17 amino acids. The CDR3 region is CASSQDLKQGVSSGYTF. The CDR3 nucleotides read TGCGCCAGCAGCCAAGATCTCAAACAGGGAGTATCTAGCGGCTACACCTTC.

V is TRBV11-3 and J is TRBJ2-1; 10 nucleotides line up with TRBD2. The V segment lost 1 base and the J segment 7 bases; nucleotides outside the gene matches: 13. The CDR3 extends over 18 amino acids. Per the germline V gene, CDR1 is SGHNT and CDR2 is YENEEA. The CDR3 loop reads CASSLGARASGRLNEQFF. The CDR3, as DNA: TGTGCCAGCAGCTTAGGGGCCCGTGCTAGCGGGAGATTAAATGAGCAGTTCTTC.

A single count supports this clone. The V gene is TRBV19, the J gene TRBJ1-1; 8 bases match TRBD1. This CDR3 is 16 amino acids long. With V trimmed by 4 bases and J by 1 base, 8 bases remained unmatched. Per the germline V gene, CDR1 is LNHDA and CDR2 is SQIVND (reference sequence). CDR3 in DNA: TGTGCCAGTAGTAAGGACTGGACAGGGCGGAACACTGAAGCTTTCTTT. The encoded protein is CASSKDWTGRNTEAFF.

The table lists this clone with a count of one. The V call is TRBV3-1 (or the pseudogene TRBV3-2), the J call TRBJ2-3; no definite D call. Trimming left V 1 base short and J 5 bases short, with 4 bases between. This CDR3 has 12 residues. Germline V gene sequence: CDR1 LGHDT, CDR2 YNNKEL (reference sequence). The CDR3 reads CASSQAGDTQYF. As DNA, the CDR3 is TGTGCCAGCAGCCAAGCGGGAGATACGCAGTATTTT.

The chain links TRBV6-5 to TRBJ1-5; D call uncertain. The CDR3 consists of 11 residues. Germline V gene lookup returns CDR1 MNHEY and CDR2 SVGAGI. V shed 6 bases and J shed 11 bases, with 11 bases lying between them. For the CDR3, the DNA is TGTGCCAGCAGCCAAGGCACGACCCAGCATTTT. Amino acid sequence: CASSQGTTQHF.

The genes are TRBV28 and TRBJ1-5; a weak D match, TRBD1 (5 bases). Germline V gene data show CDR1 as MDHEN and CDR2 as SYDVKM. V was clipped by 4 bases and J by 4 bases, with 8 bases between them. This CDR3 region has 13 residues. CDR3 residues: CASSSRANQPQHF. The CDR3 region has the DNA TGTGCCAGCAGTTCCAGGGCTAATCAGCCCCAGCATTTT.

CDR3 DNA sequence: TGCGCCAGCAGCCACGAGACAGGGTTTGGCACAGATACGCAGTATTTT. Translated, it gives CASSHETGFGTDTQYF. This sequence joins TRBV4-1 and TRBJ2-3, with 7 bases fitting TRBD1. CDR3 size: 16 residues. V trimming: 3 bases; J trimming: 1 base; junction bases outside the gene matches: 7. Germline-derived CDR1 and CDR2 are MGHRA and YSYEKL.

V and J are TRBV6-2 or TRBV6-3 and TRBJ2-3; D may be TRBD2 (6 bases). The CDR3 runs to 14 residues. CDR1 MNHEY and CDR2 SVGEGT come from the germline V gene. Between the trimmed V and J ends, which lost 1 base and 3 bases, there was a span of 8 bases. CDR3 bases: TGTGCCAGCAGTTACTGGGCGGGGACAGATACGCAGTATTTT. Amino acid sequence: CASSYWAGTDTQYF.

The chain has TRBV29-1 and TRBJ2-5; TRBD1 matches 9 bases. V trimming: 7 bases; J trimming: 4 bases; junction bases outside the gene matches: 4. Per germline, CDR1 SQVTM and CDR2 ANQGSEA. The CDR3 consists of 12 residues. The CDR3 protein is CSARGQGETQYF. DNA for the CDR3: TGCAGCGCTAGGGGACAGGGAGAGACCCAGTACTTC.

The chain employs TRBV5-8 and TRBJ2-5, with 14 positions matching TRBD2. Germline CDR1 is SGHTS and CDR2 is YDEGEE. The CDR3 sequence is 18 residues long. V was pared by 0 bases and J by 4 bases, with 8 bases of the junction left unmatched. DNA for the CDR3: TGTGCCAGCAGCTTGGTGGGGACTAGCGGGAGTGGGAGAGAGACCCAGTACTTC. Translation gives CASSLVGTSGSGRETQYF.